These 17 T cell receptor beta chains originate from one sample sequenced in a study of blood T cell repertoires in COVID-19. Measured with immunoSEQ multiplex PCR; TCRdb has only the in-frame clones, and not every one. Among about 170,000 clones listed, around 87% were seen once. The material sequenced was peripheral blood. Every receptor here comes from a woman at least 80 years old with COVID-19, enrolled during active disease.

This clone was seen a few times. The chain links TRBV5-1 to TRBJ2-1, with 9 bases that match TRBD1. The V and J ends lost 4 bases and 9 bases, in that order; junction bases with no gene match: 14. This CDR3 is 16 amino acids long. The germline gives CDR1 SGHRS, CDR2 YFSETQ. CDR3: CASSRVQGAESGEQFF. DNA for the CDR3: TGCGCCAGCAGCCGAGTACAGGGGGCGGAATCAGGTGAGCAGTTCTTC.

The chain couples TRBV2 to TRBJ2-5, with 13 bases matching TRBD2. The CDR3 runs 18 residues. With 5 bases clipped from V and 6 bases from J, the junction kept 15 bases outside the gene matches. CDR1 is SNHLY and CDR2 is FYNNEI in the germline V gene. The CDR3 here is CASSPTSGRANALKTQYF. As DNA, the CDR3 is TGTGCCAGCAGTCCTACTAGCGGGAGGGCCAATGCGCTAAAGACCCAGTACTTC.

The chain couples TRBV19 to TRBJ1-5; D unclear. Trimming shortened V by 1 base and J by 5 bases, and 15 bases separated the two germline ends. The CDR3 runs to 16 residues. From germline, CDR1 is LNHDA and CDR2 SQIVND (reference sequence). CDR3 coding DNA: TGTGCCAGTAGTATAGCGGCTCTTTCCGGGTATCAGCCCCAGCATTTT. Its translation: CASSIAALSGYQPQHF.

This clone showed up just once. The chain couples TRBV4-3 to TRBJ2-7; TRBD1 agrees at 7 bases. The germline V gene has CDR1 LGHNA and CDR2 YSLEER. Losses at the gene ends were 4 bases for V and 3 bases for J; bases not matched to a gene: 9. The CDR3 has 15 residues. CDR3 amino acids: CASSRGLAGGYEQYF. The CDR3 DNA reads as TGCGCCAGCAGCCGGGGCCTAGCAGGGGGCTACGAGCAGTACTTC.

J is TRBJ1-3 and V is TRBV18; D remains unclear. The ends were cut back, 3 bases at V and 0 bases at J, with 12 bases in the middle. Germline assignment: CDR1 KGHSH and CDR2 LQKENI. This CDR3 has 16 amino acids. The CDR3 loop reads CASSPLTDYSGNTIYF. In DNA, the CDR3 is TGTGCCAGCTCACCTCTAACCGATTACTCTGGAAACACCATATATTTT.

The chain's CDR3 is CASSSNSGPTYEQYF. The CDR3 DNA is TGCGCCAGCAGCTCGAACTCTGGGCCCACCTACGAGCAGTACTTC. The chain links TRBV5-1 to TRBJ2-7; the D is unclear. CDR3 length: 15 amino acids. The germline V and J ends were trimmed by 3 bases and 2 bases, with 15 bases remaining between them. Looked up from germline, CDR1 is SGHRS and CDR2 is YFSETQ.

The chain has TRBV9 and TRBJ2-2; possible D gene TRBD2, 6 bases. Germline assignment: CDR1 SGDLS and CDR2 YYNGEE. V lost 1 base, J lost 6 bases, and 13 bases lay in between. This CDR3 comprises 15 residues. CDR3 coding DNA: TGTGCCAGCAGCGTAAAGGGAGGAACTCCCGGGGAGCTGTTTTTT. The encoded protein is CASSVKGGTPGELFF.

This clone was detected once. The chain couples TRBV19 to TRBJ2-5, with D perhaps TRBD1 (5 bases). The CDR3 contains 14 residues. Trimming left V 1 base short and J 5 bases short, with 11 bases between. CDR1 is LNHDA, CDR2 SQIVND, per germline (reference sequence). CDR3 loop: CASSIAGLGETQYF. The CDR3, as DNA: TGTGCCAGTAGTATAGCAGGGCTGGGGGAGACCCAGTACTTC. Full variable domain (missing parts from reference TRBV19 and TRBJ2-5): DGGITQSPKYLFRKEGQNVTLSCEQNLNHDAMYWYRQDPGQGLRLIYYSQIVNDFQKGDIAEGYSVSREKKESFPLTVTSAQKNPTAFYLCASSIAGLGETQYFGPGTRLLVL.

The CDR3 nucleotides are TGCGCCAGCAGCCAACCGGGGAGCGAGCAGTACTTC. It yields the protein CASSQPGSEQYF. V usage is TRBV5-1 and J usage is TRBJ2-7, with D possibly being TRBD2 (5 bases). CDR1 SGHRS and CDR2 YFSETQ come from the germline V gene. V dropped 4 bases and J dropped 6 bases, with 11 bases sitting between them. CDR3 length: 12 amino acids.

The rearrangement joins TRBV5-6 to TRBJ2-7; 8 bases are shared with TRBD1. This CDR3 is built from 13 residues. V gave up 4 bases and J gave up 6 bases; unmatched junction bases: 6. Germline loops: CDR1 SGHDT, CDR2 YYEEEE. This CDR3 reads CASSRTGTGEQYF. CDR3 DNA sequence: TGTGCCAGCAGCCGAACCGGGACAGGCGAGCAGTACTTC.

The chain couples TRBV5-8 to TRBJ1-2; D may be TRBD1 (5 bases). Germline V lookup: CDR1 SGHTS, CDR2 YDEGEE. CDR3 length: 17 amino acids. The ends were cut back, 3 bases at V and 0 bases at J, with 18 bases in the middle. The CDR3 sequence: CASSWRVGGPANYGYTF. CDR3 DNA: TGTGCCAGCAGCTGGAGGGTCGGGGGACCTGCTAACTATGGCTACACCTTC.

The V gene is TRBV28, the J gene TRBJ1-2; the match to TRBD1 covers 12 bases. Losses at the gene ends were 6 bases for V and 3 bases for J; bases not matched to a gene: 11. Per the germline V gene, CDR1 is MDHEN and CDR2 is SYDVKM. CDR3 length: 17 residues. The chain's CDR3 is CASSLAGQGARDYGYTF. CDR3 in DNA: TGTGCCAGCAGCCTCGCGGGACAGGGGGCTAGGGACTATGGCTACACCTTC.

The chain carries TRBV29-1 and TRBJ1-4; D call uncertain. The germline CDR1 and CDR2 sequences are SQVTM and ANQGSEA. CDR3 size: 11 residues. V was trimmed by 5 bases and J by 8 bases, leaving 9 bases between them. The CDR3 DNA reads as TGCAGCGTTTCAGGCCACGAAAAACTGTTTTTT. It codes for CSVSGHEKLFF.

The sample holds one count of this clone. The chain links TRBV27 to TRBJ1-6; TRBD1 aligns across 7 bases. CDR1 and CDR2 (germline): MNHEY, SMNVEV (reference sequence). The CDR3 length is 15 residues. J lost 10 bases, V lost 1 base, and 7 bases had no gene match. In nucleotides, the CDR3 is TGTGCCAGCAGTTTATTCACAGGGGCAGAGTCACCCCTCCACTTT. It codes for CASSLFTGAESPLHF.

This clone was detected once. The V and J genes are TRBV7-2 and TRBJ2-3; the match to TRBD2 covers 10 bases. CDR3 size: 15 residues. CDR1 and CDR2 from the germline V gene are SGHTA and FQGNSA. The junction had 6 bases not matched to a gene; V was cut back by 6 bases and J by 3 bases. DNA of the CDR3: TGTGCCAGCAGGAGAGCGGGAGGGCCGACAGATACGCAGTATTTT. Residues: CASRRAGGPTDTQYF.

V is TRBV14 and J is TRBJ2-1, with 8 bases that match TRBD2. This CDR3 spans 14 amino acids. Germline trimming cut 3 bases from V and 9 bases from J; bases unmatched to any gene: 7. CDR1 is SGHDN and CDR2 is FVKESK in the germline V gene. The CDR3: CASSQLSGRSEQFF. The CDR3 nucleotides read TGTGCCAGCAGCCAGTTGAGCGGGAGATCTGAGCAGTTCTTC.

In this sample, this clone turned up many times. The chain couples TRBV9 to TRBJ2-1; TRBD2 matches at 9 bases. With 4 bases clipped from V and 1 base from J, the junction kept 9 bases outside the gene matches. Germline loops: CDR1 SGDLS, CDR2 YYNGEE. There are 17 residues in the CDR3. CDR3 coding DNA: TGTGCCAGCAGCCGATTGGCTAGCGGGACGTCCTACAATGAGCAGTTCTTC. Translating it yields CASSRLASGTSYNEQFF.